A single T cell receptor (beta chain) is shown here with its context. Produced via immunoSEQ multiplex PCR; TCRdb's table is partial and in-frame only. The sample shows some 190,000 clones, approximately 90% of them seen only once. This sample was taken from a study of blood T cell repertoires in COVID-19. Trimming left V 1 base short and J 0 bases short, with 6 bases between. This CDR3 has 14 amino acids. CDR1 and CDR2 from the germline V gene are KGHSH and LQKENI. The chain links TRBV18 to TRBJ1-1, with D possibly being TRBD1 (5 bases). Material: peripheral blood. The clonotype comes from a human donor in a cohort sampled during active COVID-19. CDR3 bases: TGTGCCAGCTCACCACGGGGGGTGAACACTGAAGCTTTCTTT. Protein sequence: CASSPRGVNTEAFF.